The rows below give T cell receptor beta chains drawn from one sample of a study of cytomegalovirus exposure and HLA in healthy donors. Clones were read by immunoSEQ multiplex PCR, and TCRdb kept only the in-frame ones, dropping some. The sample has roughly 120,000 clones, around 82% seen once. The sample taken for sequencing was PBMCs. The receptor source for this set is a male donor in good health and CMV-seropositive. CDR3s include the opening cysteine and the closing phenylalanine or tryptophan. D genes are given only for firm matches. Clone sizes are given selectively: once, few, many, or a class where the clone is expanded.

clone_size d_call j_call v_call cdr3_nt cdr3_aa
. . TRBJ1-4 TRBV30 TGTGCCTGGAGCCGGGTGGAAAAACTGTTTTTT CAWSRVEKLFF
. TRBD2 TRBJ2-1 TRBV5-4 TGTGCCAGCAGTCAGGGGGGGACTAGCGGGAGAGTAAATGAGCAGTTCTTC CASSQGGTSGRVNEQFF
. TRBD2 TRBJ2-3 TRBV5-1 TGCGCCAGCAACGGCGGCGGGAGTACAGATACGCAGTATTTT CASNGGGSTDTQYF
. TRBD1 TRBJ1-1 TRBV9 TGTGCCAGCAGCGAGGCTAAGGGGGCAAGGCTGGGCACTGAAGCTTTCTTT CASSEAKGARLGTEAFF
few TRBD2 TRBJ2-1 TRBV27 TGTGCCAGCAGTTTGAGCGGGAGGGACCCTGGGCATGAGCAGTTCTTC CASSLSGRDPGHEQFF
. TRBD2 TRBJ2-7 TRBV27 TGTGCCAGCAGTTTATCGGGGGGGGGTATCCCGGCCTACGAGCAGTACTTC CASSLSGGGIPAYEQYF
few . TRBJ2-2 TRBV7-2 TGTGCCAGCAGCCAAATGGACTCCAACACCGGGGAGCTGTTTTTT CASSQMDSNTGELFF
. . TRBJ2-2 TRBV5-5 TGTGCCAGCAGCCGAAGACAGGTCTCGAACACCGGGGAGCTGTTTTTT CASSRRQVSNTGELFF
. . TRBJ2-7 TRBV27 TGTGCCAGCAGGGCAAGGGGGAGCTCCTACGAGCAGTACTTC CASRARGSSYEQYF
. TRBD1 TRBJ2-7 TRBV28 TGTGCCAGCAGTTTACCCGGGACAGAGCCCTACGAGCAGTACTTC CASSLPGTEPYEQYF
. TRBD1 TRBJ1-1 TRBV9 TGTGCCAGCAGCGTACAGGGGGCGGACCACACTGAAGCTTTCTTT CASSVQGADHTEAFF
. TRBD1 TRBJ2-7 TRBV6-5 TGTGCCAGCAGTTGGGACAGGGTCAACGAGCAGTACTTC CASSWDRVNEQYF
. TRBD1 TRBJ2-3 TRBV6-6 TGTGCCAGCAGTTACTACAGGGGGCAGGGGGCAGATACGCAGTATTTT CASSYYRGQGADTQYF
. . TRBJ2-1 TRBV7-8 TGTGCCAGCAGCCCTAGAGGAGACAGCGCCAATGAGCAGTTCTTC CASSPRGDSANEQFF
. . TRBJ1-5 TRBV15 TGTGCCACCAGCAGAGATCGATTGGGCCAGCCCCAGCATTTT CATSRDRLGQPQHF
few TRBD2 TRBJ2-7 TRBV27 TGTGCCAGTCAGACTAGCGGAGGAACCTACGAGCAGTACTTC CASQTSGGTYEQYF
once . TRBJ2-3 TRBV6-6 TGTGCCAGCATCCAGTCTAGGGGGTTACGGAATACGCAGTATTTT CASIQSRGLRNTQYF